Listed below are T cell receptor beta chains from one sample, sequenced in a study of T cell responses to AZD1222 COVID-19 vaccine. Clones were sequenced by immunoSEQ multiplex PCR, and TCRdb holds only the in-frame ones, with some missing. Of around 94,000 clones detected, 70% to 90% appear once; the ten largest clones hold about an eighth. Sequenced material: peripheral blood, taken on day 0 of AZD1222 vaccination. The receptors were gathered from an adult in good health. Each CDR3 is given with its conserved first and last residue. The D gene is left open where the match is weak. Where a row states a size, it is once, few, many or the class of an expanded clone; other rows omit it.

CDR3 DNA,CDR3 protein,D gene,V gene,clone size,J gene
TGTGCCAGCAGTGCGGCGGGGGGCCGGGAGCAGTACTTC,CASSAAGGREQYF,TRBD2,TRBV28,.,TRBJ2-7
TGTGCCTGGAGTGTACGGACAGGGGGCGCGGAGGGCTTC,CAWSVRTGGAEGF,TRBD1,TRBV30,.,TRBJ2-7
TGCAGCGTTGAGGGGGGACAGGACTATGGCTACACCTTC,CSVEGGQDYGYTF,TRBD1,TRBV29-1,.,TRBJ1-2
TGTGCCAGCAGTTACTCGAGGCCTATTGGTGAGCAGTTCTTC,CASSYSRPIGEQFF,.,TRBV6-5,.,TRBJ2-1
TGTGCCAGTAGTATAGGAGGTGCGACAGGGAACTATGGCTACACCTTC,CASSIGGATGNYGYTF,TRBD1,TRBV19,.,TRBJ1-2
TGTGCCAGCAGTTTAGCGGGGGTGGGCGCAGATACGCAGTATTTT,CASSLAGVGADTQYF,TRBD2,TRBV28,.,TRBJ2-3
TGTGCCAGCAGCGTAGCGGGCGGGGGGGACACCGGGGAGCTGTTTTTT,CASSVAGGGDTGELFF,TRBD2,TRBV9,.,TRBJ2-2
TGCAGCGTTATACAGAACTACGAGCAGTACTTC,CSVIQNYEQYF,.,TRBV29-1,.,TRBJ2-7
TGTGCCAGCTCGACAGGGGTGGCTGGCTACAATGAGCAGTTCTTC,CASSTGVAGYNEQFF,TRBD1,TRBV18,once,TRBJ2-1
TGCAGCGTTTCCCACAGGGTCACCTACGAGCAGTACTTC,CSVSHRVTYEQYF,.,TRBV29-1,.,TRBJ2-7
TGTGCCAGCAGCCCCCCTGGACAGGGGGGCGAGCAGTACTTC,CASSPPGQGGEQYF,TRBD1,TRBV28,.,TRBJ2-7
TGCGCCAGTCGATCCGGGACAGGGGGCTACAATGAGCAGTTCTTC,CASRSGTGGYNEQFF,TRBD1,TRBV5-1,few,TRBJ2-1
TGCGCCAGCAGCTTTAGCCAGCGGGGGAGCACCGGGGAGCTGTTTTTT,CASSFSQRGSTGELFF,TRBD2,TRBV5-1,.,TRBJ2-2
TGTGCCAGCAGCCCCTTGATGTCACCCTATAATTCACCCCTCCACTTT,CASSPLMSPYNSPLHF,.,TRBV3-1/TRBV3-2,.,TRBJ1-6
TGTGCCAGCAGTTTAGACAGGGACCACGAGCAGTACTTC,CASSLDRDHEQYF,.,TRBV12-3/TRBV12-4,.,TRBJ2-7
TGTGCCAGCAGTAATCTAGAAAAACTGTTTTTT,CASSNLEKLFF,.,TRBV12-3/TRBV12-4,.,TRBJ1-4
TGTGCCAGCAGCTGGGGACAGGGGCTATATCAGCCCCAGCATTTT,CASSWGQGLYQPQHF,TRBD1,TRBV5-6,.,TRBJ1-5
TGTGCCAGCGGCCTTCCTGGAAACACCATATATTTT,CASGLPGNTIYF,.,TRBV25-1,.,TRBJ1-3
TGTGCCAGCAGCTTAGGGGGAAAGACCCAGTACTTC,CASSLGGKTQYF,.,TRBV7-9,.,TRBJ2-5
TGTGCCACCAGTGATTTGCGGCAGGGAGCCGGGGAGCTGTTTTTT,CATSDLRQGAGELFF,.,TRBV24-1,.,TRBJ2-2
TGTGCCAGCAGTTTATTCTGGACAGGGGAACTTGACGAGCAGTACTTC,CASSLFWTGELDEQYF,TRBD1,TRBV27,.,TRBJ2-7
TGTGCCAGCAGCTTGGACGGCGGACGGACTGGAAACACCATATATTTT,CASSLDGGRTGNTIYF,.,TRBV5-4,few,TRBJ1-3
TGTGCCAGCTCACCGGGACAGGGGGCAGGCACTGAAGCTTTCTTT,CASSPGQGAGTEAFF,TRBD1,TRBV18,.,TRBJ1-1